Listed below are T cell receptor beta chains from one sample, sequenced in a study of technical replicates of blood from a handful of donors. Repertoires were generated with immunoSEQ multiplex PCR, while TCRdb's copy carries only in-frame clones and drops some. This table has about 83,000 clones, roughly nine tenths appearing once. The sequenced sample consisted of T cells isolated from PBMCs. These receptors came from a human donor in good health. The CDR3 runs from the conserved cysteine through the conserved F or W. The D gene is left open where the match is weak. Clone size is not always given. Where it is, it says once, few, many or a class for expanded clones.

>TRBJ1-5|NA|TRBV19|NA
TGTGCCAGTAGTCGGACAGTCAATCAGCCCCAGCATTTT
CASSRTVNQPQHF
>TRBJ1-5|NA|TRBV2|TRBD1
TGTGCCAGCCAAGGACAGGGCGAACAGCCCCAGCATTTT
CASQGQGEQPQHF
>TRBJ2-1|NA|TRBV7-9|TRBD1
TGTGCCAGCAGCTCGGACAGGGAAGAGCAGTTCTTC
CASSSDREEQFF
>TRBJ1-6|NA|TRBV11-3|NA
TGTGCCAGCAGCTTTAGTACGAGCTCCTATAATTCACCCCTCCACTTT
CASSFSTSSYNSPLHF
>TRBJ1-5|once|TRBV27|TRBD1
TGTGCCAGCAGCCACGGGACAGGGGGCCTTCAGCCCCAGCATTTT
CASSHGTGGLQPQHF
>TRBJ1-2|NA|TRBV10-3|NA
TGTGCCATCAGTGAGTCGGGGCTCACCTATGGCTACACCTTC
CAISESGLTYGYTF
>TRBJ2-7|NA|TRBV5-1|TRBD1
TGCGCCAGCACTGACAGGGGCCTCGACTACGAGCAGTACTTC
CASTDRGLDYEQYF
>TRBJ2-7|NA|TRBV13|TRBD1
TGTGCCAGCAGCCAAACAGGGGATTATGTCTACGAGCAGTACTTC
CASSQTGDYVYEQYF
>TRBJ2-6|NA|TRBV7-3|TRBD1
TGTGCCAGCAGCCGTCCACTGGGACAGGGCAGCCCCCCACCTGGGGCCAACGTCCTGACTTTC
CASSRPLGQGSPPPGANVLTF
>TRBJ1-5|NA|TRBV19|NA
TGTGCCAGTAACCCCGAGGCGGAGAACAATCAGCCCCAGCATTTT
CASNPEAENNQPQHF
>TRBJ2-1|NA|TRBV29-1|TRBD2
TGCAGCGACGTAGCGGGAACTTACAATGAGCAGTTCTTC
CSDVAGTYNEQFF
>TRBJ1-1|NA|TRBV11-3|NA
TGTGCCAGCAGCCCCTTCGAGGGAAACACTGAAGCTTTCTTT
CASSPFEGNTEAFF
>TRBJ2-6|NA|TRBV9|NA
TGTGCCAGCAGCGTAGGGACTCCATCTGGGGCCAACGTCCTGACTTTC
CASSVGTPSGANVLTF
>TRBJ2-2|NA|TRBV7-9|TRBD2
TGTGCCAGCAGCCAAAACCCACTAGCGACCAAAGTGAACACCGGGGAGCTGTTTTTT
CASSQNPLATKVNTGELFF
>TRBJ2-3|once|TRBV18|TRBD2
TGTGCCAGCTCACCACAGGGATTAGCGGGGGGCACAGATACGCAGTATTTT
CASSPQGLAGGTDTQYF
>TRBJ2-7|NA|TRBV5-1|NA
TGCGCCAGCAGCCTTCGACAGTACGAGCAGTACTTC
CASSLRQYEQYF
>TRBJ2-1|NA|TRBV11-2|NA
TGTGCCAGCAGCTTAGGTCAAAAGCAGTTCTTC
CASSLGQKQFF
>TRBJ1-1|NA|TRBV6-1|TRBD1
TGTGCCAGTGAAAGACAGGGGAACACTGAAGCTTTCTTT
CASERQGNTEAFF
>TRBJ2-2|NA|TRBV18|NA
TGTGCCAGCTCGCTGACAGGAAACACCGGGGAGCTGTTTTTT
CASSLTGNTGELFF
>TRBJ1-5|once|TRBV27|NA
TGTGCCAGCAGTTCGGAACCCGACAGTTATAGCAATCAGCCCCAGCATTTT
CASSSEPDSYSNQPQHF
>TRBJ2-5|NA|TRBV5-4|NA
TGTGCCAGCAGCCCCACTAGGCAAGAGACCCAGTACTTC
CASSPTRQETQYF
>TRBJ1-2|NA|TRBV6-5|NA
TGTGCCAGCACCCCCGCGCTCAGGGCTAGCTATGGCTACACCTTC
CASTPALRASYGYTF
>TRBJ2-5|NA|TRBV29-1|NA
TGCAGCGTGAATCGGGAGACCCAGTACTTC
CSVNRETQYF
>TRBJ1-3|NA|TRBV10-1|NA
TGCGCCAGCAGTGAGTCGGCAGACTCTGGAAACACCATATATTTT
CASSESADSGNTIYF
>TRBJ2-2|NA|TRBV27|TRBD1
TGTGCCAGCAGTTCCAGGGGGCCAGCGAACACCGGGGAGCTGTTTTTT
CASSSRGPANTGELFF
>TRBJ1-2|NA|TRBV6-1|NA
TGTGCCAGCAGGCTCGATCTGACAGAAAACTATGGCTACACCTTC
CASRLDLTENYGYTF
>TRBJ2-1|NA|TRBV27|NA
TGTGCCAGCAGTTTATCGGCATACAATGAGCAGTTCTTC
CASSLSAYNEQFF
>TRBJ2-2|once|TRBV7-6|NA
TGTGCCAGCAGCCGTAGCGTGCAAACCGGGGAGCTGTTTTTT
CASSRSVQTGELFF
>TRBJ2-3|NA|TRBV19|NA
TGTGCCTTGCCCCCCCCAGCGGCCCCCACAGATACGCAGTATTTT
CALPPPAAPTDTQYF
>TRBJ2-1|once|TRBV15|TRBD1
TGTGCCACCAGCAGAGCTGGGCAGGGGGCGGGCAATGAGCAGTTCTTC
CATSRAGQGAGNEQFF
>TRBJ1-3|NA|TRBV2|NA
TGTGCCAGCAGTGTGCAGGGAAACACCATATATTTT
CASSVQGNTIYF
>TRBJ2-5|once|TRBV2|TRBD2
TGTGCCAGCAGTGAATCGTTTCGAGCGGGGGGAAGGGGAGAGACCCAGTACTTC
CASSESFRAGGRGETQYF
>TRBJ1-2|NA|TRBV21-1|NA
TGTGCCAGCAGCAAATGGGACTGGGGGGATGGCTACACCTTC
CASSKWDWGDGYTF